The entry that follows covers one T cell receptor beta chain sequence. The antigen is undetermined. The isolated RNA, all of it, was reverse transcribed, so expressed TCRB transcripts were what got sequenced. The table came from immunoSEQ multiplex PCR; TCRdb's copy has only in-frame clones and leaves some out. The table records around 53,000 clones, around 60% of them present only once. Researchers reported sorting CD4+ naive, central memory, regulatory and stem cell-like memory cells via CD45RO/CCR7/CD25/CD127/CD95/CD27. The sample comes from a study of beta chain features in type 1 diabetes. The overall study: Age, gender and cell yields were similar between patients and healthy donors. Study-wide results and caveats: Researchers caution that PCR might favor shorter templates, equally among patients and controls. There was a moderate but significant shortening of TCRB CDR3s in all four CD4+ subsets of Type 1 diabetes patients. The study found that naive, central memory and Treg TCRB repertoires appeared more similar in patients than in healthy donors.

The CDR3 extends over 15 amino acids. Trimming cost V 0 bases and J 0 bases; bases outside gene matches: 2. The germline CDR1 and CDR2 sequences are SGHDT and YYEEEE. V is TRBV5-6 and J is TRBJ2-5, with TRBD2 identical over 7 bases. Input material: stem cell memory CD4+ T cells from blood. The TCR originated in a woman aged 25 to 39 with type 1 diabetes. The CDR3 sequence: CASSLGLADQETQYF. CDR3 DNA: TGTGCCAGCAGCTTGGGACTAGCAGACCAAGAGACCCAGTACTTC.